This passage covers 27 T cell receptor beta chains from one sample sequenced in a study of cytotoxic CD8 clonotypes in ibrutinib-treated CLL. Repertoires were generated with immunoSEQ multiplex PCR, while TCRdb's copy carries only in-frame clones and drops some. The sample includes about 160,000 clones, more than 80% of them seen just once. The sequencing used PBMCs, collected after 24 months of ibrutinib treatment. These receptors were taken from a human donor with chronic lymphocytic leukemia.

The chain is built from TRBV9 and TRBJ2-4; the match to TRBD1 covers 7 bases. This CDR3 spans 15 amino acids. The trim removed 2 bases at V and 5 bases at J, leaving 7 bases unmatched. CDR1 is SGDLS, CDR2 YYNGEE, per germline. CDR3 protein: CASSVAGQGENIQYF. The CDR3 region has the DNA TGTGCCAGCAGCGTGGCTGGGCAGGGGGAAAACATTCAGTACTTC.

The chain has TRBV7-2 and TRBJ1-5; the D gene is possibly TRBD1 (5 bases). CDR1 is SGHTA, CDR2 FQGNSA, per germline. V was clipped by 3 bases and J by 6 bases, with 9 bases between them. CDR3 size: 13 residues. Here the CDR3 DNA reads TGTGCCAGCAGCTTGGGGACCGGTCAGCCCCAGCATTTT. Encoded protein: CASSLGTGQPQHF. The complete variable domain, with remaining parts taken from reference TRBV7-2 and TRBJ1-5, reads GAGVSQSPSNKVTEKGKDVELRCDPISGHTALYWYRQSLGQGLEFLIYFQGNSAPDKSGLPSDRFSAERTGGSVSTLTIQRTQQEDSAVYLCASSLGTGQPQHFGDGTRLSIL.

Turning to this clone: The sample holds other DNA sequences that translate to the same CDR3. The rearrangement joins TRBV19 to TRBJ1-1, with a possible D match to TRBD1 (6 bases). V lost 2 bases to trimming and J lost 4 bases, with 11 bases between them. Germline lookup yields CDR1 LNHDA and CDR2 SQIVND (reference sequence). This CDR3 is built from 14 residues. The CDR3 loop reads CASSISSGATEAFF. The CDR3 nucleotides are TGTGCCAGTAGTATAAGCTCGGGGGCCACTGAAGCTTTCTTT.

The genes are TRBV7-2 and TRBJ1-3; 7 positions agree with TRBD1. Germline trimming cut 2 bases from V and 2 bases from J; bases unmatched to any gene: 12. The CDR3 totals 18 residues. Germline values: CDR1 SGHTA, CDR2 FQGNSA. CDR3 DNA sequence: TGTGCCAGCAGCTTAAGCCTGGGGGGCCAGGGGGCTGGAAACACCATATATTTT. Translated: CASSLSLGGQGAGNTIYF. The full variable domain, its missing parts supplied by reference TRBV7-2 and TRBJ1-3, is GAGVSQSPSNKVTEKGKDVELRCDPISGHTALYWYRQSLGQGLEFLIYFQGNSAPDKSGLPSDRFSAERTGGSVSTLTIQRTQQEDSAVYLCASSLSLGGQGAGNTIYFGEGSWLTVV.

The chain joins TRBV6-5 to TRBJ1-3, with D possibly being TRBD1 (6 bases). The CDR3 consists of 14 residues. The V end lost 7 bases, the J end lost 2 bases, and 12 bases lay between the germline ends. CDR1 and CDR2 (germline): MNHEY, SVGAGI. The CDR3 spells CASNQQGAGNTIYF. CDR3 DNA sequence: TGTGCCAGCAATCAACAGGGCGCTGGAAACACCATATATTTT.

This clone was counted a single time. The V call is TRBV29-1, the J call TRBJ2-1; D uncertain. The V and J ends lost 2 bases and 5 bases respectively, with 7 bases between them. Germline values: CDR1 SQVTM, CDR2 ANQGSEA. CDR3 size: 12 residues. This CDR3 is CSVELVHNEQFF. CDR3 nucleotide sequence: TGCAGCGTTGAACTTGTCCACAATGAGCAGTTCTTC.

This clone showed up just a few times. The V gene is TRBV14, the J gene TRBJ1-1; D not certain. Germline V gene data show CDR1 as SGHDN and CDR2 as FVKESK. V was trimmed by 2 bases and J by 1 base, leaving 8 bases between them. This CDR3 comprises 14 residues. The CDR3 coding sequence is TGTGCCAGCAGCCAAATCAAGAGGAACACTGAAGCTTTCTTT. Translating it yields CASSQIKRNTEAFF.

Comments on this clone: The same CDR3 also results from other DNA sequences found in this sample. The chain is built from TRBV7-9 and TRBJ2-1, with D possibly matching TRBD2 (6 bases). This CDR3 spans 14 amino acids. Germline CDR1 is SEHNR and CDR2 is FQNEAQ (reference sequence). V was clipped by 5 bases and J by 4 bases, with 12 bases between them. This chain's CDR3 is CASSRDLIYNEQFF. The CDR3 DNA follows: TGTGCCAGCAGCAGGGACTTAATATACAATGAGCAGTTCTTC.

The J gene is TRBJ1-3, the V gene TRBV7-2, with TRBD1 identical over 7 bases. Germline-derived CDR1 and CDR2 are SGHTA and FQGNSA. This CDR3 spans 16 amino acids. Germline trimming cut 3 bases from V and 2 bases from J; bases unmatched to any gene: 7. Written as DNA, the CDR3 is TGTGCCAGCAGCTTGGCGACGGGACAGACTGGAAACACCATATATTTT. Translated: CASSLATGQTGNTIYF.

The V call is TRBV5-1, the J call TRBJ2-7; 7 bases match TRBD1. Trimming took 1 base from V and 2 from J; bases not matched to a gene: 3. The CDR3 loop spans 14 amino acids. CDR1 SGHRS and CDR2 YFSETQ come from the germline V gene. The chain's CDR3 is CASSLYGQAYEQYF. In DNA, the CDR3 is TGCGCCAGCAGCTTGTACGGACAGGCCTACGAGCAGTACTTC. Using reference TRBV5-1 and TRBJ2-7 for the parts outside the CDR3, the full variable domain is KAGVTQTPRYLIKTRGQQVTLSCSPISGHRSVSWYQQTPGQGLQFLFEYFSETQRNKGNFPGRFSGRQFSNSRSEMNVSTLELGDSALYLCASSLYGQAYEQYFGPGTRLTVT.

This CDR3 reads CASSQGQGVYTIYF. CDR3 coding DNA: TGCGCCAGCAGCCAAGGCCAGGGAGTATACACCATATATTTT. V and J are TRBV4-3 and TRBJ1-3; tentatively, D is TRBD1 (5 bases). In germline, CDR1 is LGHNA, CDR2 YSLEER. The length of the CDR3 is 14 residues. V was clipped by 1 base and J by 8 bases, with 12 bases between them.

The rearrangement joins TRBV5-1 to TRBJ1-4; D is undetermined. The CDR3 loop spans 15 amino acids. Trimming left V 0 bases short and J 0 bases short, with 6 bases between. Germline CDR1 SGHRS, CDR2 YFSETQ. The CDR3: CASSLGTATNEKLFF. In DNA form, the CDR3 reads TGCGCCAGCAGCTTGGGGACTGCAACTAATGAAAAACTGTTTTTT.

The chain links TRBV7-9 to TRBJ2-1; no reliable D call. The CDR3 runs 12 residues. Trimming shortened V by 5 bases and J by 13 bases, and 15 bases separated the two germline ends. CDR1 and CDR2 from the germline V gene are SEHNR and FQNEAQ (reference sequence). In nucleotides, the CDR3 is TGTGCCAGCAGCCCGGAGCAGAGGCAACAGTTCTTC. It encodes CASSPEQRQQFF. Looking up the rest from reference TRBV7-9 and TRBJ2-1 gives the full variable domain: DTGVSQNPRHKITKRGQNVTFRCDPISEHNRLYWYRQTLGQGPEFLTYFQNEAQLEKSRLLSDRFSAERPKGSFSTLEIQRTEQGDSAMYLCASSPEQRQQFFGPGTRLTVL.

This chain connects TRBV7-8 to TRBJ2-1, with 7 positions matching TRBD2. The V gene's germline CDR1 is SGHVS and CDR2 FQNEAQ. J gave up 3 bases and V 7 bases, and 9 bases lay outside the gene matches. This CDR3 spans 15 amino acids. In DNA form, the CDR3 reads TGTGCCAGCACCCTTGACGGACTAGTCTACAATGAGCAGTTCTTC. Its translation is CASTLDGLVYNEQFF.

The CDR3 nucleotides are TGTGCCAGTAGTATATCCTCGGCTGGGGAGCTGTTTTTT. Protein sequence: CASSISSAGELFF. V and J are TRBV19 and TRBJ2-2; the D is unclear. This CDR3 is 13 amino acids long. Between the trimmed V and J ends, which lost 2 bases and 8 bases, there was a span of 9 bases. Germline assignment: CDR1 LNHDA and CDR2 SQIVND (reference sequence).

This sequence joins TRBV6-1 and TRBJ2-5; D gene uncertain. V dropped 8 bases and J dropped 9 bases, with 13 bases sitting between them. The CDR3 loop spans 11 amino acids. Germline CDR1 is MNHNS and CDR2 is SASEGT. The CDR3 protein is CASRASLAQYF. The CDR3 DNA follows: TGTGCCAGCCGGGCCAGCTTGGCCCAGTACTTC.

This sequence joins TRBV7-9 and TRBJ1-2, with TRBD1 matching over 8 bases. From germline, CDR1 is SEHNR and CDR2 FQNEAQ (reference sequence). V lost 0 bases to trimming and J lost 3 bases; unmatched junction nucleotides: 0. There are 14 residues in the CDR3. The CDR3 nucleotides read TGTGCCAGCAGCTTAGCACAGGGGGACTATGGCTACACCTTC. Translated, it gives CASSLAQGDYGYTF.

This clone was recorded once. The rearrangement joins TRBV15 to TRBJ1-1, with D unresolved. Trimming stripped 3 bases from V and 1 base from J, with 6 bases between. The germline V gene has CDR1 LNHNV and CDR2 YYDKDF (reference sequence). The CDR3 consists of 13 residues. This chain's CDR3 is CATSSRENTEAFF. The CDR3 DNA is TGTGCCACCAGCAGCCGAGAGAACACTGAAGCTTTCTTT.

The V and J genes are TRBV27 and TRBJ2-6; D is perhaps TRBD1 (5 bases). Per the germline V gene, CDR1 is MNHEY and CDR2 is SMNVEV (reference sequence). The V and J ends lost 6 bases and 2 bases respectively, with 11 bases between them. This CDR3 spans 15 amino acids. CDR3: CASRPTGAGANVLTF. As DNA, the CDR3 is TGTGCCAGCAGACCCACAGGAGCTGGGGCCAACGTCCTGACTTTC. The entire variable domain, with the rest obtained from reference TRBV27 and TRBJ2-6, is as follows: EAQVTQNPRYLITVTGKKLTVTCSQNMNHEYMSWYRQDPGLGLRQIYYSMNVEVTDKGDVPEGYKVSRKEKRNFPLILESPSPNQTSLYFCASRPTGAGANVLTFGAGSRLTVL.

This chain joins TRBV4-3 and TRBJ1-2; a weak D match, TRBD1 (5 bases). Trimming cost V 4 bases and J 4 bases, with 16 bases left between them. From germline, CDR1 is LGHNA and CDR2 YSLEER. The CDR3 loop spans 15 amino acids. CDR3 region: CASSPRDRGFYGYTF. DNA for the CDR3: TGCGCCAGCAGCCCCCGCGACAGAGGCTTCTATGGCTACACCTTC.

The chain recombines TRBV14 with TRBJ2-7, with 11 bases lining up with TRBD2. Germline V gives CDR1 SGHDN, CDR2 FVKESK. The CDR3 runs to 18 residues. After removal of 0 bases from V and 4 bases from J, the junction contained 11 bases not matched to a gene. The CDR3 nucleotides read TGTGCCAGCAGCCAAGATGGGACTAGCGGCGGGAAGAAATACGAGCAGTACTTC. Translating it yields CASSQDGTSGGKKYEQYF.

This clone was seen a single time. This chain joins TRBV5-4 and TRBJ1-2; TRBD1 matches at 10 bases. Germline values: CDR1 SGHNT, CDR2 YYREEE (reference sequence). Trimming took 2 bases from V and 8 from J; bases not matched to a gene: 9. CDR3 length: 15 residues. In nucleotides, the CDR3 is TGTGCCAGCAGCTTATGGAGACAGGGGGCGCTGGGCTACACCTTC. This encodes CASSLWRQGALGYTF.

The chain combines TRBV6-6 with TRBJ1-1; D perhaps matches TRBD1 (5 bases). Germline V CDR1 and CDR2: MNHNY, SVGAGI (reference sequence). With 6 bases removed from V and 1 base from J, the gap between germline ends came to 18 bases. This CDR3 comprises 16 residues. The CDR3 sequence: CASSKKGISGNTEAFF. As DNA, the CDR3 is TGTGCCAGCAGCAAAAAGGGGATTTCGGGGAACACTGAAGCTTTCTTT.

V usage is TRBV5-1 and J usage is TRBJ1-1; D possibly corresponds to TRBD1 (5 bases). V shed 3 bases and J shed 4 bases, with 16 bases lying between them. CDR3 size: 15 residues. The germline V gene has CDR1 SGHRS and CDR2 YFSETQ. The DNA for the CDR3 is TGCGCCAGCAGCTCCACTAGTTCCCAGGGCACTGAAGCTTTCTTT. Translated: CASSSTSSQGTEAFF.

The CDR3 coding sequence is TGTGCCAGCAGCCCCCGGACAGGGAAGAACACCGGGGAGCTGTTTTTT. Translating it yields CASSPRTGKNTGELFF. The chain uses TRBV7-9 and TRBJ2-2, with 8 positions matching TRBD1. V trimming: 5 bases; J trimming: 1 base; junction bases outside the gene matches: 6. The CDR3 runs 16 residues. Germline CDR1 and CDR2: SEHNR and FQNEAQ (reference sequence).

This chain uses TRBV28 with TRBJ2-1; 7 positions match TRBD2. V gave up 8 bases and J gave up 10 bases; unmatched junction bases: 17. The CDR3 totals 15 residues. Germline V lookup: CDR1 MDHEN, CDR2 SYDVKM. CDR3 sequence reads: CASGSSGDLSVEQFF. CDR3 DNA sequence: TGTGCCAGCGGTTCTAGCGGAGACCTCTCCGTCGAGCAGTTCTTC. The full variable domain, completed using reference TRBV28 and TRBJ2-1, is DVKVTQSSRYLVKRTGEKVFLECVQDMDHENMFWYRQDPGLGLRLIYFSYDVKMKEKGDIPEGYSVSREKKERFSLILESASTNQTSMYLCASGSSGDLSVEQFFGPGTRLTVL.

The V gene is TRBV28, the J gene TRBJ2-7; 11 bases fit TRBD1. V lost 4 bases to trimming and J lost 4 bases; unmatched junction nucleotides: 9. The CDR3 totals 16 residues. Germline assignment: CDR1 MDHEN and CDR2 SYDVKM. The DNA of the CDR3 is TGTGCCAGCAGTTCCCAAGGGGGACAGGGGGTTTACGAGCAGTACTTC. Its protein product is CASSSQGGQGVYEQYF.